This TCR beta chain was sequenced during a study of metastatic and nonmetastatic thyroid tumors. As for the study in general: Malignant and benign thyroid patients had repertoires compared in peripheral blood and tumor or nodule tissue. Findings of the study overall: Significantly higher TCR beta diversity was reportedly seen in malignant thyroid tumors than benign nodules, in blood and tumor.

Many counts were recorded for this clone. The target antigen is unknown. With a much larger clone just one base away, this may be a read error. As originally analysed: Clinicopathological groups supplied CDR3 differences that were used to build a distant-metastasis classifier for papillary thyroid cancer. TCRdb re-processed the PCR reads through MiXCR. What appears here as the V and J calls and clone size reflects TCRdb's work, not the paper's. The sample has fewer than 20,000 clones, over 25% seen once. None of the patients had undergone any treatment ahead of thyroid surgery. This CDR3 spans 13 amino acids. CDR1 DFQATT and CDR2 SNEGSKA come from the germline V gene (reference sequence).

Input material: tumor tissue. The genes are TRBV20-1 and TRBJ2-5; a weak D match, TRBD2 (6 bases). The TCR originated in a male donor with papillary thyroid cancer or a benign thyroid nodule (not recorded which). Some clones in this sample may be carry-over from other donors' samples. The CDR3 reads CSARGPWGETQCF. DNA of the CDR3: TGCAGTGCGAGGGGACCATGGGGGGAGACCCAGTGCTTC.